Listed here is a single T cell receptor beta chain. The time point denotes: pretreatment peripheral blood. The data stem from a study of PD-L1 blockade in urothelial cancer. Study as a whole: Beginning in about 2014, patients received atezolizumab, given as 1,200 mg intravenously every 3 weeks. Blood samples had a median of approximately 140,000 T cells, approximately 83,000 unique TCRs, and clonality roughly 0.073. Patients arrived having already received 0 to 3 prior chemotherapy regimens. Males with urothelial cancer arising in the bladder constituted twenty-five of the 29 patients.

Produced via immunoSEQ multiplex PCR; TCRdb's table is partial and in-frame only. The sample includes some 71,000 clones, around 87% of them seen just once. The germline V and J ends were trimmed by 0 bases and 0 bases, with 9 bases remaining between them. The CDR3 is 15 amino acids. Germline assignment: CDR1 MNHNY and CDR2 SVGAGI (reference sequence). The V and J genes are TRBV6-6 and TRBJ2-7; no clear D. The TCR was taken from a man in his 60s with urothelial cancer. The source was PBMCs, collected around atezolizumab (anti-PD-L1) treatment. CDR3 nucleotide sequence: TGTGCCAGCAGTTACTCGCCATCGGGCTCCTACGAGCAGTACTTC. Its translation: CASSYSPSGSYEQYF.